These 27 T cell receptor beta chains were all obtained from the same sample, sequenced in a study of T-cell memory formation after mild COVID-19. TCRdb analysed the 5' RACE reads with MiXCR anew, one entry per CDR3 protein. The repertoire holds approximately 290,000 distinct CDR3 sequences, with approximately 8% as singletons. Sequencing input: PBMCs or a T cell subset sorted from them (not recorded which). The receptors originated from a man between 18 and 35 years old who had mild COVID-19 (a few samples of this study predate the infection). Cell type and time point are not known.

The J gene is TRBJ2-7, the V gene TRBV25-1; D might be TRBD1 or TRBD2, each matching 5 bases. Trimming pared 4 bases from V and 2 bases from J, leaving 6 bases between. From germline, CDR1 is MGHDK and CDR2 SYGVNS. The CDR3 sequence is 12 residues long. The CDR3 sequence is CASSGGPYEQYV. The CDR3 DNA is TGTGCCAGCAGTGGGGGACCCTACGAGCAGTACGTC.

The sample holds a few counts of this clonotype. The chain links TRBV11-2 to TRBJ1-1; D gene uncertain. The CDR3 is made up of 14 amino acids. Germline lookup yields CDR1 SGHAT and CDR2 FQNNGV. The V and J ends lost 6 bases and 3 bases respectively, with 14 bases between them. CDR3: CASSSSWAYTEAFF. CDR3 nucleotide sequence: TGTGCCAGCAGTTCCAGTTGGGCATACACTGAAGCTTTCTTT.

This clonotype has at least ten counts. V gene TRBV5-1 combines with J gene TRBJ2-1, with D maybe TRBD2 (6 bases). Germline V gene lookup returns CDR1 SGHRS and CDR2 YFSETQ. This CDR3 has 13 amino acids. V lost 3 bases and J lost 6, with 10 bases in between. The CDR3 spells CASSWGLGNEQFF. The CDR3 DNA reads as TGCGCCAGCAGCTGGGGACTGGGCAATGAGCAGTTCTTC.

This clonotype was seen ten or more times. The gene calls are TRBV18 and TRBJ2-5; D not certain. The CDR3 is made up of 15 amino acids. Between the trimmed V and J ends, which lost 3 bases and 5 bases, there was a span of 16 bases. Germline CDR1 is KGHSH and CDR2 is LQKENI. The CDR3 here is CASSPPNGQRETQYF. CDR3 nucleotides: TGTGCCAGCTCACCTCCAAATGGGCAGAGGGAGACCCAGTACTTC.

There are a few counts of this clonotype. This chain uses TRBV4-1 with TRBJ2-2, with a possible D match to TRBD2 (6 bases). Germline V gives CDR1 MGHRA, CDR2 YSYEKL. The CDR3 sequence is 16 residues long. Trimming cost V 0 bases and J 6 bases, with 14 bases left between them. CDR3 DNA: TGCGCCAGCAGCCAAGATGAGAGCGGGTGGGCCGGGGAGCTGTTTTTT. Translation gives CASSQDESGWAGELFF.

J is TRBJ2-2 and V is TRBV7-2; maybe TRBD2 (5 bases). CDR3 size: 17 residues. Deletions cut 5 bases from V and 5 bases from J, with 21 bases between. The germline V gene encodes CDR1 SGHTA and CDR2 FQGNSA. The CDR3 DNA follows: TGTGCCAGCAGCCGATTGGCCCCTGGGGAGAGGACCGGGGAGCTGTTTTTT. It is translated as CASSRLAPGERTGELFF.

This clonotype has just a few counts. The DNA for the CDR3 is TGTGCCAGCAGCTTGGGGGACAGGGGTCAAGAGACCCAGTACTTC. Its protein is CASSLGDRGQETQYF. V is TRBV5-5 and J is TRBJ2-5, with 10 bases identical to TRBD1. Germline CDR1 reads SGHKS; CDR2 reads YYEKEE (reference sequence). The CDR3 length is 15 residues. The V segment lost 0 bases and the J segment 2 bases; nucleotides outside the gene matches: 1.

This clonotype qualifies as medium-sized. The genes are TRBV7-8 and TRBJ2-3; 10 nucleotides line up with TRBD2. Germline V gives CDR1 SGHVS, CDR2 FQNEAQ. The V and J ends lost 5 bases and 6 bases, in that order; junction bases with no gene match: 8. The CDR3 is 15 amino acids. The CDR3 reads CASSPQRGGRDTQYF. As DNA, the CDR3 is TGTGCCAGCAGCCCCCAGCGGGGGGGCCGTGATACGCAGTATTTT.

The V and J genes are TRBV5-5 and TRBJ2-2; D remains unclear. Trimming removed 6 bases from V and 0 bases from J, with 12 bases in between. The CDR3 is made up of 15 amino acids. Germline V gene sequence: CDR1 SGHKS, CDR2 YYEKEE (reference sequence). Here the CDR3 DNA reads TGTGCCAGCAACCTTCTTGGACCGAACACCGGGGAGCTGTTTTTT. Translating it yields CASNLLGPNTGELFF.

The chain joins TRBV7-3 to TRBJ2-5; unclear D gene. Germline loops: CDR1 SGHTA, CDR2 FQGTGA. Trimming stripped 2 bases from V and 1 base from J, with 5 bases between. There are 13 residues in the CDR3. In DNA form, the CDR3 reads TGTGCCAGCAGCTTACTGGCCCAAGAGACCCAGTACTTC. Translated, it gives CASSLLAQETQYF.

This clonotype was observed a few times. V usage is TRBV5-1 and J usage is TRBJ1-3; D call uncertain. Germline-derived CDR1 and CDR2 are SGHRS and YFSETQ. The germline V and J ends were trimmed by 6 bases and 4 bases, with 11 bases remaining between them. The CDR3 sequence is 13 residues long. The CDR3 sequence is CASKDARGNTIYF. DNA for the CDR3: TGCGCCAGCAAGGACGCGCGAGGAAACACCATATATTTT.

In DNA, the CDR3 is TGTGCCTCCGATTTCCGGGGGGTAGCGAACACCGGGGAGCTGTTTTTT. Translated: CASDFRGVANTGELFF. The chain joins TRBV30 to TRBJ2-2; 7 bases match TRBD2. The CDR3 runs to 16 residues. The germline gives CDR1 GTSNPN, CDR2 SVGIG (reference sequence). The V segment lost 7 bases and the J segment 0 bases; nucleotides outside the gene matches: 11. Using reference TRBV30 and TRBJ2-2 for the parts outside the CDR3, the full variable domain is SQTIHQWPATLVQPVGSPLSLECTVEGTSNPNLYWYRQAAGRGLQLLFYSVGIGQISSEVPQNLSASRPQDRQFILSSKKLLLSDSGFYLCASDFRGVANTGELFFGEGSRLTVL.

This clonotype has only one observation. V and J are TRBV20-1 and TRBJ2-1; a possible D gene is TRBD2 (5 bases). V was shortened by 5 bases and J by 0 bases, with 26 bases between the two germline ends. The CDR3 is 19 amino acids. Germline CDR1 is DFQATT and CDR2 is SNEGSKA (reference sequence). The CDR3 sequence is CSAQFAGEPSGGSYNEQFF. The CDR3 DNA is TGCAGTGCTCAGTTCGCTGGGGAGCCCAGCGGTGGCTCCTACAATGAGCAGTTCTTC.

The rearrangement joins TRBV29-1 to TRBJ1-4, with D perhaps TRBD1 (6 bases). Germline V gene lookup returns CDR1 SQVTM and CDR2 ANQGSEA. CDR3 length equals 12 residues. V shed 7 bases and J shed 5 bases, with 11 bases lying between them. The CDR3 is CSGWTANEKLFF. The CDR3 DNA follows: TGCAGCGGTTGGACAGCGAATGAAAAACTGTTTTTT.

Ten or more counts support this clonotype. The gene calls are TRBV6-5 and TRBJ2-3; D remains ambiguous. The CDR3 consists of 17 residues. In germline, CDR1 is MNHEY, CDR2 SVGAGI. Trimming took 6 bases from V and 0 from J, leaving 19 bases between them. DNA of the CDR3: TGTGCCAGCAGCTCCAGGACCGGGTACCTTAGCACAGATACGCAGTATTTT. Translation gives CASSSRTGYLSTDTQYF.

This clonotype occurred many times. The chain links TRBV7-2 to TRBJ2-1, with D maybe TRBD2 (5 bases). The V end was cut by 4 bases, the J end by 6 bases, with 7 bases between. This CDR3 region has 12 residues. The V gene's germline CDR1 is SGHTA and CDR2 FQGNSA. CDR3 sequence reads: CASSSGLNEQFF. The CDR3 DNA sequence: TGTGCCAGCAGCTCCGGACTCAATGAGCAGTTCTTC.

This clonotype was found a few times. The rearrangement joins TRBV4-3 to TRBJ2-2; D gene uncertain. CDR3 length: 14 amino acids. Germline values: CDR1 LGHNA, CDR2 YSLEER. Trimming took 3 bases from V and 7 from J, leaving 12 bases between them. The CDR3 DNA follows: TGCGCCAGCAGCCACTCGCAGGCCGGCGGGGAGCTGTTTTTT. As protein: CASSHSQAGGELFF.

This clonotype showed up just a few times. The chain links TRBV20-1 to TRBJ2-7; unclear D gene. V gave up 4 bases and J gave up 2 bases, with 18 bases separating them. Germline loops: CDR1 DFQATT, CDR2 SNEGSKA (reference sequence). This CDR3 is 15 amino acids long. The CDR3 nucleotides are TGCAGTGCTATAGCCGGCTCGATGGCCACCTACGAGCAGTACTTC. Residues: CSAIAGSMATYEQYF.

The J gene is TRBJ2-2, the V gene TRBV10-3; tentatively, D is TRBD1 or TRBD2 (6 bases each). CDR3 size: 15 residues. Germline V gene sequence: CDR1 ENHRY, CDR2 SYGVKD. Trimming pared 2 bases from V and 3 bases from J, leaving 10 bases between. The CDR3 protein is CAISEKGGDTGELFF. As DNA, the CDR3 is TGTGCCATCAGTGAGAAGGGGGGTGACACCGGGGAGCTGTTTTTT.

This chain links TRBV14 with TRBJ2-1, with 8 bases aligning to TRBD1. The CDR3 is made up of 12 amino acids. The V gene's germline CDR1 is SGHDN and CDR2 FVKESK. V lost 4 bases to trimming and J lost 16 bases; unmatched junction nucleotides: 9. For the CDR3, the DNA is TGTGCCAGCAGCCCAGGGGGCCGGCTCCACTTCTTC. It translates to CASSPGGRLHFF.

The CDR3 here is CASSLGDSAYGYTF. For the CDR3, the DNA is TGTGCCAGCAGCTTAGGGGACTCGGCTTATGGCTACACCTTC. The chain combines TRBV7-9 with TRBJ1-2, with a possible D match to TRBD1 (5 bases). The CDR3 is made up of 14 amino acids. Trimming left V 1 base short and J 5 bases short, with 11 bases between. The germline V gene has CDR1 SEHNR and CDR2 FQNEAQ (reference sequence).

This clonotype has more than one count but fewer than ten. The chain couples TRBV5-1 to TRBJ2-5; D is unresolved. Trimming took 0 bases from V and 6 from J, leaving 15 bases between them. Germline V gene lookup returns CDR1 SGHRS and CDR2 YFSETQ. The CDR3 runs 15 residues. CDR3 residues: CASSLALAPGKTQYF. Written as DNA, the CDR3 is TGCGCCAGCAGCTTGGCCTTGGCCCCTGGGAAGACCCAGTACTTC.

This clonotype has more than one count but fewer than ten. The genes are TRBV7-2 and TRBJ2-2; no firm D call. The length of the CDR3 is 13 residues. Germline assignment: CDR1 SGHTA and CDR2 FQGNSA. V dropped 3 bases and J dropped 3 bases, with 5 bases sitting between them. This chain's CDR3 is CASSFGDTGELFF. The DNA for the CDR3 is TGTGCCAGCAGCTTCGGAGACACCGGGGAGCTGTTTTTT.

J is TRBJ2-5 and V is TRBV6-2 or TRBV6-3; 7 nucleotides match TRBD2. The CDR3 contains 14 residues. V shed 4 bases, J shed 3 bases, and the junction held 5 bases outside the gene matches. CDR1 and CDR2 (germline): MNHEY, SVGEGT. The CDR3 loop is CASSSLASEETQYF. Written as DNA, the CDR3 is TGTGCCAGCAGTTCACTAGCGTCGGAAGAGACCCAGTACTTC.

The chain links TRBV2 to TRBJ1-2; D call uncertain. Germline CDR1 reads SNHLY; CDR2 reads FYNNEI. Trimming left V 0 bases short and J 2 bases short, with 7 bases between. The CDR3 is 14 amino acids. CDR3 loop: CASSEAEGNYGYTF. The CDR3 DNA reads TGTGCCAGCAGTGAAGCGGAGGGAAACTATGGCTACACCTTC.

The genes are TRBV2 and TRBJ1-1, with TRBD1 matching over 8 bases. Per the germline V gene, CDR1 is SNHLY and CDR2 is FYNNEI. V shed 9 bases and J 5 bases; nucleotides not matched to a gene: 8. CDR3 length equals 13 residues. The CDR3 sequence: CASSRQGKTEAFF. In nucleotides, the CDR3 is TGTGCCAGTTCGAGACAGGGGAAGACTGAAGCTTTCTTT.

In its sample, this clonotype was seen a few times. The gene calls are TRBV7-9 and TRBJ2-5; the match to TRBD2 covers 12 bases. The germline CDR1 and CDR2 sequences are SEHNR and FQNEAQ (reference sequence). V shed 2 bases, J shed 5 bases, and the junction held 3 bases outside the gene matches. The CDR3 runs 15 residues. The CDR3 nucleotides are TGTGCCAGCAGCTTAAAACTAGCGGGGGGTGAGACCCAGTACTTC. This gives the protein CASSLKLAGGETQYF.